What follows describes a single TCR beta chain. The sample comes from a study of cytomegalovirus exposure and HLA in healthy donors. This CDR3 has 16 amino acids. The V end lost 0 bases, the J end lost 2 bases, and 11 bases lay between the germline ends. CDR1 and CDR2 from the germline V gene are MNHEY and SMNVEV (reference sequence). The PCR used 60 Vbeta and 13 Jbeta primers. Measured with immunoSEQ multiplex PCR; TCRdb has only the in-frame clones, and not every one. The table lists about 210,000 clones. This rearrangement joins TRBV27 to TRBJ1-5; tentatively, D is TRBD1 (6 bases). The material sequenced was PBMCs. The TCR was taken from a woman in her twenties or thirties in good health and CMV-seropositive. The CDR3 loop is CASSLSVGQGNQPQHF. DNA for the CDR3: TGTGCCAGCAGTTTATCGGTGGGACAAGGCAATCAGCCCCAGCATTTT.